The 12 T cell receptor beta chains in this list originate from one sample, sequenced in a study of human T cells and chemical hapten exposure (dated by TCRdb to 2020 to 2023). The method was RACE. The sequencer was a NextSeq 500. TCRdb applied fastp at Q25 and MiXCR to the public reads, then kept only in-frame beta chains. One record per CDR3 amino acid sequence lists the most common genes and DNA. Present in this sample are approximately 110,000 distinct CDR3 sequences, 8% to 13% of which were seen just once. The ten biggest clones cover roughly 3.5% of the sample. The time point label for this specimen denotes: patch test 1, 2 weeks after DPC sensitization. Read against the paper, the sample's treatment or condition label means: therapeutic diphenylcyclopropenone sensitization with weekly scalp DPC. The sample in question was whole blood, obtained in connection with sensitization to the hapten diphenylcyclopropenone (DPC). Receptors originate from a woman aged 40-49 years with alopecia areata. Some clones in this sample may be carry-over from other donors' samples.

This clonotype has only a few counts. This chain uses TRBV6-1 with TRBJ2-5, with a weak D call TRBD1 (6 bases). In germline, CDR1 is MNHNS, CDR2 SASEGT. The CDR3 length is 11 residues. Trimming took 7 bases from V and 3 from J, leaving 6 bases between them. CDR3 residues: CASNREETQYF. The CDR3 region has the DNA TGTGCCAGCAACAGGGAAGAGACCCAGTACTTC.

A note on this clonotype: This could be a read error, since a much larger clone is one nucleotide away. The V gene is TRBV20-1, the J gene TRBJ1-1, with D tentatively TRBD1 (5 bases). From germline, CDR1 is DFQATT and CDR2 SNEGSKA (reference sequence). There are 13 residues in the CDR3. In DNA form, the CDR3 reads TGCAGTGCGCCCGGACACACGAACACTGAAACTTTCTTT. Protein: CSAPGHTNTETFF.

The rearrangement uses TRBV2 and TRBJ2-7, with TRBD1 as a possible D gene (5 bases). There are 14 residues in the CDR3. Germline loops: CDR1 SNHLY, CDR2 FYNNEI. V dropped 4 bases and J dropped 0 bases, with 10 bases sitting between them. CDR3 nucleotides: TGTGCCAGCAGTGCAACAGGTTTCTCCTACGAGCAGTACTTC. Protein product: CASSATGFSYEQYF.

Here the CDR3 reads CSGRSGGHPNIQYF. The CDR3 bases are TGCAGTGGGAGGTCGGGGGGCCATCCAAACATTCAGTACTTC. This rearrangement joins TRBV20-1 to TRBJ2-4; D is perhaps TRBD2 (7 bases). From germline, CDR1 is DFQATT and CDR2 SNEGSKA (reference sequence). V lost 7 bases and J 6 bases, leaving 19 bases between the germline ends. This CDR3 region has 14 residues.

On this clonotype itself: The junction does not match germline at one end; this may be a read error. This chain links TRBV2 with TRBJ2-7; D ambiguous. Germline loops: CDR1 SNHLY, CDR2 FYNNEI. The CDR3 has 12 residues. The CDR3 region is CASSEQSYEQNF. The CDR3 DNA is TGTGCCAGCAGTGAACAGTCCTACGAGCAGAACTTC.

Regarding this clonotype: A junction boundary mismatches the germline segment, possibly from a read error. Here the CDR3 DNA reads TGCACCAGCAGCTCTGGACTAGCGACAGATACGCAGTATTTT. This encodes CTSSSGLATDTQYF. The genes are TRBV5-1 and TRBJ2-3, with 9 bases matching TRBD2. Looked up from germline, CDR1 is SGHRS and CDR2 is YFSETQ. CDR3 length equals 14 residues.

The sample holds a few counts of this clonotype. The chain's CDR3 is CAIRGTANTEAFF. The CDR3 nucleotides are TGTGCCATCAGGGGGACAGCCAACACTGAAGCTTTCTTT. This chain links TRBV10-3 with TRBJ1-1; 7 bases line up with TRBD1. J lost 2 bases, V lost 6 bases, and 3 bases had no gene match. Germline CDR1 is ENHRY and CDR2 is SYGVKD. CDR3 length: 13 residues.

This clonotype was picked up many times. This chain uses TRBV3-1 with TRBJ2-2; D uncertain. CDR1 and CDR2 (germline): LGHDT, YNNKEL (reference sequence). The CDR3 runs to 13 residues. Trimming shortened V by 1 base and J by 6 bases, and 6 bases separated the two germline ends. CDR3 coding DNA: TGTGCCAGCAGCCAAGTTTGGGCCGGGGAGCTGTTTTTT. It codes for CASSQVWAGELFF.

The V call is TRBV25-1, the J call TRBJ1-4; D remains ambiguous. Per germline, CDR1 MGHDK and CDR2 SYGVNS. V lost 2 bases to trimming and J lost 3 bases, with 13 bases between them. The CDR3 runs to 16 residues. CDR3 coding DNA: TGTGCCAGCAGTGAAAACAACGGGAGGTCTAATGAAAAACTGTTTTTT. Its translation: CASSENNGRSNEKLFF.

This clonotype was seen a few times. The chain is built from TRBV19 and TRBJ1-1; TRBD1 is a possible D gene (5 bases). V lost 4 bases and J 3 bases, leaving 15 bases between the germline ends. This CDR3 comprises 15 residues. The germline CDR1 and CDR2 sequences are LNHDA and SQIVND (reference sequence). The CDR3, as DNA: TGTGCCAGTAGTAAAGGCCCCGGGGGGTACACTGAAGCTTTCTTT. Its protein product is CASSKGPGGYTEAFF.

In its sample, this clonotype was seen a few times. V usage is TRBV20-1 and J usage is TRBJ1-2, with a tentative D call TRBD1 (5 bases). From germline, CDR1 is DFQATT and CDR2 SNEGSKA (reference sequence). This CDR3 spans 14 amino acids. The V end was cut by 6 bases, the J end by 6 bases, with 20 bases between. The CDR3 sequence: CSAIEPQGKDGYTF. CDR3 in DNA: TGCAGTGCAATTGAACCGCAGGGAAAAGATGGCTACACCTTC.

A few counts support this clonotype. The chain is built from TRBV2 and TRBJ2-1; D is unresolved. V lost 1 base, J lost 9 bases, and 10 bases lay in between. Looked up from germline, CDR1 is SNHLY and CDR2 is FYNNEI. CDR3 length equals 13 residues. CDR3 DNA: TGTGCCAGCAGTGAAGGGGCCTTGTTTGAGCAGTTCTTC. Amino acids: CASSEGALFEQFF.